The 8 T cell receptor beta chains in this list originate from one sample, sequenced in a study of blood T cell repertoires in COVID-19. TCRdb's table, derived via immunoSEQ multiplex PCR, lists solely in-frame clones and lacks some. The table has about 200,000 clones, around 89% seen once; the top ten hold approximately 5.5%. The material sequenced was peripheral blood. These receptors were taken from a man aged 40-50 years with active or convalescent COVID-19.

This clone appeared once. This chain links TRBV11-2 with TRBJ2-3; D gene ambiguous. This CDR3 comprises 12 residues. CDR1 and CDR2 (germline): SGHAT, FQNNGV. Trimming stripped 10 bases from V and 8 bases from J, with 16 bases between. DNA for the CDR3: TGTGCCACCCTTAATTCCTACGGTACGCAGTATTTT. Its translation: CATLNSYGTQYF.

The V call is TRBV19, the J call TRBJ2-1; maybe TRBD2 (6 bases). The CDR3 totals 15 residues. V lost 3 bases, J lost 0 bases, and 9 bases lay in between. Germline assignment: CDR1 LNHDA and CDR2 SQIVND (reference sequence). As DNA, the CDR3 is TGTGCCAGTAGTATTCCCGGGGGCTCCTACAATGAGCAGTTCTTC. Its protein is CASSIPGGSYNEQFF.

V gene TRBV20-1 combines with J gene TRBJ2-7; TRBD1 matches at 11 bases. The CDR3 consists of 14 residues. CDR1 is DFQATT, CDR2 SNEGSKA, per germline (reference sequence). V gave up 3 bases and J gave up 6 bases; unmatched junction bases: 7. Here the CDR3 DNA reads TGCAGTGCTAGTACCGGGACAGGGGGACTCGAGCAGTACTTC. Its translation is CSASTGTGGLEQYF.

This clone was recorded once. The chain recombines TRBV2 with TRBJ1-2; weak D call: TRBD1 (6 bases). The V end was cut by 4 bases, the J end by 8 bases, with 11 bases between. This CDR3 has 12 amino acids. Germline CDR1 reads SNHLY; CDR2 reads FYNNEI. CDR3 sequence: CASSAGGGGYTF. As DNA, the CDR3 is TGTGCCAGCAGTGCGGGGGGCGGAGGCTACACCTTC.

The V and J genes are TRBV7-6 and TRBJ1-1; no reliable D call. CDR3 size: 16 residues. V was trimmed by 3 bases and J by 0 bases, leaving 14 bases between them. The germline V gene has CDR1 SGHVS and CDR2 FNYEAQ. DNA of the CDR3: TGTGCCAGCAGCTTGGAGGGCGGCAAAATGAACACTGAAGCTTTCTTT. It is translated as CASSLEGGKMNTEAFF.

The chain uses TRBV4-1 and TRBJ1-3, with D maybe TRBD1 (5 bases). Germline CDR1 MGHRA, CDR2 YSYEKL. The CDR3 consists of 17 residues. With 0 bases removed from V and 3 bases from J, the gap between germline ends came to 15 bases. The CDR3 sequence is CASSQEAHQGYGNTIYF. CDR3 sequence (DNA): TGCGCCAGCAGCCAAGAAGCCCACCAGGGTTATGGAAACACCATATATTTT.

The chain combines TRBV28 with TRBJ1-2; D is ambiguous. Germline CDR1 MDHEN, CDR2 SYDVKM. Deletions cut 3 bases from V and 2 bases from J, with 22 bases between. The CDR3 loop spans 18 amino acids. CDR3 nucleotides: TGTGCCAGCAGTTTTTCGCTCCCCGAACCGACATTAAACTATGGCTACACCTTC. Its protein is CASSFSLPEPTLNYGYTF.

This chain links TRBV12-5 with TRBJ2-5; no clear D. Trimming took off 5 bases at V and 0 bases at J, with 10 bases between the two ends. CDR1 LGHNT and CDR2 FRNRAP come from the germline V gene. The CDR3 contains 14 residues. The DNA for the CDR3 is TGTGCTAGTGGTACCGCCGGGTACCAAGAGACCCAGTACTTC. Translation gives CASGTAGYQETQYF.